This record concerns one T cell receptor beta chain sequence. It lacks a known antigen. No clone much larger than this one lies a single base away; base qualities are absent. This entry belongs to a study of cytomegalovirus exposure and HLA in healthy donors (dated by TCRdb to 2016 to 2017). In terms of the full investigation: An earlier analysis of several hundred of the donors reported 250 to 300 Gb of sequence data and 117 million unique TCR beta sequences from some 180 million T cells. About 320 gigabases of sequencing data and 70 million to 85 million unique TCR sequences were included in an early release covering roughly 600 HLA-typed donors. Of the roughly 400 genotyped donors, 70% to 90% were placed in the genetic ancestry cluster associated with self-reported Caucasian donors. The aim of the study was to test whether cataloging public T cell receptors could identify signatures of past pathogen exposure. The T cell repertoires of some 700 subjects were profiled by immunosequencing and related to cytomegalovirus serostatus. A separate validation cohort of 90 to 150 different subjects was used in addition to the 666-subject first cohort. To predict cytomegalovirus infection status, the study combined high-throughput TCR immunosequencing, statistical association of individual TCRs with disease status, and machine learning. In a later analysis, previously published TCR beta repertoires from roughly 710 donors were re-analyzed and high-resolution HLA genotyping was added so that TCR occurrence patterns could be studied. The later analysis used no new phenotypic data to find candidate immune exposures, relying instead on TCR beta sequences and their occurrence across donors. In an earlier analysis of a few hundred of the donors, high-throughput TCR beta sequencing was used to judge whether each TCR beta V gene segment behaved as functional or pseudogenic. Donor age, sex, ethnicity and CMV serostatus were collected together with the repertoire data. A later genetic analysis took genome-wide SNP genotypes for 398 of the 666 donors and used that subset as a discovery cohort. Every discovery cohort repertoire had been produced on one sequencing platform. Class I and class II HLA loci were covered by the typing at four-digit resolution. The number of typed donors differed by locus: about 629-630 for A, B, C, DRB1 and DQB1; 500 to 550 for DQA1; 606 for DPA1; and around 490 for DPB1. About five DR-DQ haplotypes were treated as single units for association and clustering because of strong linkage in the cohort. Among roughly 370 genotyped donors of the cohort, an average of about 240,000 unique TCR beta nucleotide sequences were sequenced per donor, about a sixth of them non-productive.

V loses 3 bases of germline sequence and J loses 9 bases, and the interval between the two ends is 9 bases. Via the germline V gene (reference sequence), CDR1 is DFQATT and CDR2 SNEGSKA. Including the terminal cysteine and phenylalanine, the CDR3 comprises 11 residues. Only the CDR3 DNA stays, 33 bases, in frame from base 1. Library generation was performed with the immunoSEQ multiplex PCR assay. The multiplex PCR relied on a mix of 60 forward primers for TCR Vbeta segments and 13 reverse primers for TCR Jbeta segments. The CDR3 region of rearranged TCR beta genes was amplified from genomic DNA with a multiplex PCR assay. The amplified TCR beta libraries were sequenced on the Illumina HiSeq System as 87-base-pair reads. The paper's processing steps were these. In a later analysis, roughly 80 million unique TCR beta chains were counted across the 650 to 700 repertoires, and around 11 million of these chains were shared by at least two donors. Raw reads were error-corrected and collapsed into unique sequences with a nearest-neighbor algorithm that merged closely related sequences to remove PCR and sequencing errors. To assign V, D and J gene segments, CDR3 sequences were aligned to IMGT reference sequences. For a sequence to be retained, a match of at least six nucleotides to both a V gene segment and a J gene segment was required. Rearrangements were called productive when the CDR3 lacked stop codons and stayed in frame with V and J; all others were non-productive. CDR3 was defined according to IMGT convention as the region running from the second conserved V-encoded cysteine to the conserved J-encoded phenylalanine. The earlier analysis of 587 of the donors excluded any sequence lacking an unambiguous match to a single V gene segment. An earlier analysis of a few hundred of the donors called V segments functional above 56.7% productive rearrangements and segregating when the between-donor standard deviation exceeded 5%. A statistical classification framework was built to diagnose cytomegalovirus status from the catalog of TCR beta chain sequences. V and J gene assignment, in a later analysis, came from comparing TCR nucleotide sequences with IMGT/GENE-DB human TR gene sequences. Using the TCRdist pipeline, a later analysis assigned CDR3 sequences along with most-parsimonious VDJ recombination scenarios. In a later analysis, each TCR beta chain was defined by its CDR3 amino acid sequence together with its V-gene family, and reads without a unique V-gene family were excluded. As a way to deal with suspected cross-contamination and a sequencing artifact, a later analysis dropped 450 to 600 nucleotide sequences that were highly shared and had low generation probability. In a later analysis, a clonal expansion index was calculated for each public chain from normalized within-repertoire ranks of inferred template counts. In a later analysis, generation probabilities were computed with a VDJ recombination model fitted to out-of-frame rearrangements, and the resulting probabilities were checked against IGoR. A later analysis scored TCR-TCR, TCR-HLA and TCR-CMV co-occurrence with hypergeometric tests, applying a repertoire-size bias correction to TCR pairs. False discovery rates were estimated in a later analysis by permuting HLA or CMV assignments 20 times. In a later analysis, co-occurring TCRs were grouped using DBSCAN, and TCRdist sequence similarity was added for clustering within HLA-allele-positive subsets. Repertoires with fewer than 30,000 or more than 120,000 public chains, plus five repertoires with anomalous nucleotide sharing, were excluded from co-occurrence clustering. Sourced from immuneACCESS, this table was stored by TCRdb with only in-frame sequences that have V and J called. A share of the clones is absent; for the studies checked, an unresolved V gene accounts for under half, and the remainder has no known explanation. V, J and clone size reflect that table, while D and trimming were determined from the DNA. The sample yields over 150,000 clones; approximately 84% were counted once. Of the sample, 4.8% is held by the ten largest clones.

The cohort comprised 666 healthy bone marrow donors. At the time of sampling, all cohort members were nominally healthy, though unrecorded immune exposures were likely present. The donor was CMV seronegative and was included in the group of approximately 350 seronegative cohort members. Every donor gave a peripheral blood sample, and the peripheral blood mononuclear cells from that sample were used for TCR beta sequencing. Genomic DNA extraction from the blood cell samples was performed with the Qiagen DNeasy Blood Extraction Kit. Broad study findings and their caveats: A further reported finding was that TCR beta sequences accurately predicted the HLA-A and HLA-B alleles for most subjects in the first cohort. In vitro tests confirmed that a few of the cytomegalovirus-associated TCR beta chains recognize cytomegalovirus antigens. In a later analysis, around 17,000 TCR beta sequences were associated with specific HLA alleles at a false discovery rate of 0.05. The earlier analysis of about 600 of the donors excluded fewer than 20 rarely observed V segments, including chromosome 9 orphons, because counts were too low. A cluster of highly shared sequence variants was judged likely to represent a technical artifact of the sequencing pipeline. According to a later analysis, parvovirus B19, influenza, CMV and Epstein-Barr virus appeared linked to several top co-occurrence clusters. The only immune exposure information available for the cohort was CMV serostatus. In an earlier analysis of about 600 of the donors, most TCR beta V segments appeared in productive rearrangements about 87% or about 30% of the time, broadly matching IMGT annotations. When HLA alleles, especially DR and DQ, strongly co-occurred, attributing TCR associations to individual alleles was difficult. In a later analysis, the rate of TCR association differed among HLA loci, with DRB1 alleles having the most associated TCRs and HLA-C alleles having the fewest. In a later analysis, HLA-associated TCR beta chains showed more clonal expansion and lower generation probabilities than non-associated chains that were equally common. Because the 87-base-pair reads could not distinguish some IMGT-functional V segments, including TRBV6-2 and TRBV6-3, those segments were excluded. The study listed 164 TCR beta chains as associated with cytomegalovirus. The authors suggested that the approach could potentially be extended to other disease states and immunological phenotypes. In both the original and validation cohorts, the classifier was reported to diagnose cytomegalovirus status with high specificity and sensitivity. Correlated functional status among segregating V segments might be attributable to linkage disequilibrium, but an unknown experimental factor could not be ruled out. According to a later analysis, most CMV-associated TCR beta chains appeared to be HLA-restricted, and the HLA associations seemed to be driven largely by CMV exposure. An association between a missense DCLRE1C variant and V-gene and J-gene trimming of TCR beta chains was found in a later genetic analysis and replicated in an independent cohort. A later genetic analysis reported fewer N-insertions in productive TCRs among donors in an Asian-associated ancestry cluster than the roughly 620-donor mean. Most TCR sequences were observed very rarely across donors, whereas some public TCRs were present in many individuals. HLA typing was unavailable for some donors at each locus, so association tests used only the typed subset. Sequencing depth was assumed to be roughly uniform across donors in the presence/absence analyses, though that assumption may not hold. In this cohort, only TCR beta chains were sequenced, and detectable features were limited by the absence of alpha or paired-chain data.

The sequence was obtained from a man aged 18-30 years in good health and CMV-seronegative. The chain was built from TRBV20-1 and TRBJ2-1; too little of a D gene remains to name it. The sample consisted of PBMCs. Here the CDR3 is given as CSASIPSEQFF. Read as DNA, the sequence is TGCAGTGCTAGTATCCCCAGTGAGCAGTTCTTC.